This T cell receptor beta chain was documented in a study of cytomegalovirus exposure and HLA in healthy donors. Whole-study results and caveats: Listed as cytomegalovirus-associated were 164 TCR beta chains. Differences between HLA loci emerged in a later analysis of TCR association rates, with DRB1 most and HLA-C fewest. Later analysis identified several of the most significant clusters that appeared linked to common viral pathogens.

PCR involved 60 Vbeta and 13 Jbeta primers. Method: immunoSEQ multiplex PCR; TCRdb's copy keeps in-frame clones and lacks some. This sample yields more than 150,000 clones, of which approximately 80% are seen a single time; roughly 2.6% belongs to the top ten. To note about this clone: Its cognate antigen is unknown. Additional DNA sequences in this sample encode the identical CDR3.

V shed 0 bases, J shed 2 bases, and the junction held 1 base outside the gene matches. Germline values: CDR1 MNHEY, CDR2 SVGAGI. The CDR3 extends over 15 amino acids. The sample taken for sequencing was PBMCs. The rearrangement uses TRBV6-5 and TRBJ1-2, with TRBD1 matching over 9 bases. The sequence derives from a woman aged 45-65 years in good health and CMV-seropositive. The chain's CDR3 is CASSYSTGGNYGYTF. The CDR3 nucleotides read TGTGCCAGCAGTTACTCGACAGGGGGAAACTATGGCTACACCTTC.